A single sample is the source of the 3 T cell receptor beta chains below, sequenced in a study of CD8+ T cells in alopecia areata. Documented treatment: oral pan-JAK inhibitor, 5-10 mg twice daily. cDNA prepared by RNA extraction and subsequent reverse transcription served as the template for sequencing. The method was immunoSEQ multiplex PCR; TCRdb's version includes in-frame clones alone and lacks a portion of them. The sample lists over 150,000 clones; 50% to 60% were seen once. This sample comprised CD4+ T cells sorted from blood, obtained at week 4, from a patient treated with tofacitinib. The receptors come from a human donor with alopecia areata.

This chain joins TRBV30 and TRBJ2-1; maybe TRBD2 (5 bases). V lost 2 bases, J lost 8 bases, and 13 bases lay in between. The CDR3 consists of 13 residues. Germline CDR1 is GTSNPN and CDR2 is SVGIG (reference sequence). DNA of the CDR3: TGTGCCTGGAGTCGGGGAGAGACCTATGAGCAGTTCTTC. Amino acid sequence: CAWSRGETYEQFF. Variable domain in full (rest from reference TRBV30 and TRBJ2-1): SQTIHQWPATLVQPVGSPLSLECTVEGTSNPNLYWYRQAAGRGLQLLFYSVGIGQISSEVPQNLSASRPQDRQFILSSKKLLLSDSGFYLCAWSRGETYEQFFGPGTRLTVL.

This chain's CDR3 is CAWRPGGQTTNTEAFF. The CDR3 DNA sequence: TGTGCCTGGAGGCCGGGGGGACAGACGACGAACACTGAAGCTTTCTTT. The chain links TRBV30 to TRBJ1-1; 7 bases fit TRBD1. Germline V gives CDR1 GTSNPN, CDR2 SVGIG (reference sequence). Trimming removed 3 bases from V and 1 base from J; junction bases left unmatched: 11. CDR3 size: 16 residues.

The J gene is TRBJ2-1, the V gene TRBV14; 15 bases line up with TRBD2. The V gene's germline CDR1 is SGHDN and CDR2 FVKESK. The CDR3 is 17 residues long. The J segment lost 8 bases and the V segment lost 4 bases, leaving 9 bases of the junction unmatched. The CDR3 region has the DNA TGTGCCAGCAGCCCCCTGGGACTAGCGGGGGGTGGGGATGAGCAGTTCTTC. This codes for CASSPLGLAGGGDEQFF.